This TCR beta chain derives from a study of shared clonotypes between healthy human individuals. The overall study: The composition of the donors was a couple of women and a few men aged 18 to 49.

Running of the assay took place at deep level. The repertoire was sequenced with immunoSEQ multiplex PCR; TCRdb's copy has only in-frame clones and lacks some. The sample contains under 1,100,000 clones, about 74% of which appear only once. Donation came from healthy HIV-negative adults that had no recent acute infections or vaccinations. Researchers partitioned CD4+ cells into CD45RA+ naive and CD45RA-negative memory subsets. The CDR3 is 14 amino acids. V lost 0 bases to trimming and J lost 6 bases, with 15 bases between them. Germline lookup yields CDR1 GTSNPN and CDR2 SVGIG (reference sequence). The chain carries TRBV30 and TRBJ2-7; tentative D call: TRBD1 (6 bases). The TCR comes from a young man in good health. Sequences were obtained from memory CD4+ T cells sorted from blood. Subset: CD45RA-negative fraction. DNA of the CDR3: TGTGCCTGGAGTGTATGGACAGATAGTGGCGAGCAGTACTTC. It encodes CAWSVWTDSGEQYF.